These 32 T cell receptor beta chains came from one sample sequenced in a study of blood T cell repertoires in COVID-19. The assay was immunoSEQ multiplex PCR, and TCRdb's table has in-frame clones only and misses some. The repertoire includes some 220,000 clones, 83% of them detected once, and more than 5% sits in the top ten. Sequencing input: peripheral blood. These receptors all come from a human donor in a cohort sampled during active COVID-19.

The chain couples TRBV7-9 to TRBJ1-1; D is unclear. CDR1 SEHNR and CDR2 FQNEAQ come from the germline V gene (reference sequence). The CDR3 covers 12 residues. With 5 bases removed from V and 5 bases from J, the gap between germline ends came to 9 bases. This chain's CDR3 is CASSPLSTEAFF. DNA for the CDR3: TGTGCCAGCAGCCCCCTTTCGACTGAAGCTTTCTTT.

This sequence joins TRBV10-3 and TRBJ1-2; 11 nucleotides agree with TRBD1. V was pared by 8 bases and J by 6 bases, with 5 bases of the junction left unmatched. The CDR3 is 13 amino acids. Germline V gene sequence: CDR1 ENHRY, CDR2 SYGVKD. Here the CDR3 reads CAIWTGGGHGYTF. In DNA form, the CDR3 reads TGTGCCATCTGGACAGGGGGCGGTCATGGCTACACCTTC.

The rearrangement joins TRBV7-6 to TRBJ2-3; D not resolved. Germline CDR1 is SGHVS and CDR2 is FNYEAQ. V was cut by 3 bases and J by 1 base, with 11 bases left in between. The CDR3 spans 15 residues. The CDR3 sequence: CASSFGGMGTDTQYF. The CDR3 bases are TGTGCCAGCAGCTTTGGCGGAATGGGCACAGATACGCAGTATTTT.

The CDR3 loop is CAWSFGQNTEAFF. CDR3 in DNA: TGTGCCTGGAGTTTCGGACAGAACACTGAAGCTTTCTTT. The V call is TRBV30, the J call TRBJ1-1; D might be TRBD1 (5 bases). The length of the CDR3 is 13 residues. V shed 2 bases and J shed 1 base, with 8 bases lying between them. Per the germline V gene, CDR1 is GTSNPN and CDR2 is SVGIG (reference sequence).

The genes are TRBV30 and TRBJ1-4; 9 bases align to TRBD1. The germline gives CDR1 GTSNPN, CDR2 SVGIG (reference sequence). V shed 0 bases and J 8 bases; nucleotides not matched to a gene: 4. There are 14 residues in the CDR3. The DNA of the CDR3 is TGTGCCTGGAGTGTAGCACAGGGGGCAGAAAAACTGTTTTTT. The encoded protein is CAWSVAQGAEKLFF. Full variable domain (outside the CDR3, taken from reference TRBV30 and TRBJ1-4): SQTIHQWPATLVQPVGSPLSLECTVEGTSNPNLYWYRQAAGRGLQLLFYSVGIGQISSEVPQNLSASRPQDRQFILSSKKLLLSDSGFYLCAWSVAQGAEKLFFGSGTQLSVL.

This clone was detected once. This rearrangement joins TRBV14 to TRBJ2-7; maybe TRBD2 (5 bases). The CDR3 consists of 12 residues. The V end was cut by 4 bases, the J end by 7 bases, with 11 bases between. Germline CDR1 and CDR2: SGHDN and FVKESK. DNA of the CDR3: TGTGCCAGCAGCCCCTCTAGGAGGGAGCAGTACTTC. It translates to CASSPSRREQYF.

This rearrangement joins TRBV3-1 (or the pseudogene TRBV3-2) to TRBJ1-1; a weak D match, TRBD1 (6 bases). Germline lookup yields CDR1 LGHDT and CDR2 YNNKEL (reference sequence). This CDR3 is 15 amino acids long. Trimming took off 7 bases at V and 1 base at J, with 16 bases between the two ends. The CDR3 sequence is CASTGGARRNTEAFF. The DNA for the CDR3 is TGTGCCAGCACTGGGGGGGCTCGTCGGAACACTGAAGCTTTCTTT.

V and J are TRBV5-8 and TRBJ1-2, with D possibly matching TRBD1 (6 bases). The CDR3 covers 14 residues. Germline loops: CDR1 SGHTS, CDR2 YDEGEE. Trimming took 0 bases from V and 7 from J, leaving 13 bases between them. The CDR3 sequence is CASSLERGAGGYTF. CDR3 DNA sequence: TGTGCCAGCAGCTTGGAACGGGGGGCTGGTGGCTACACCTTC.

The chain carries TRBV14 and TRBJ2-2; 9 bases map to TRBD2. V was pared by 3 bases and J by 4 bases, with 3 bases of the junction left unmatched. CDR1 is SGHDN, CDR2 FVKESK, per germline. The length of the CDR3 is 15 residues. The CDR3 DNA reads as TGTGCCAGCAGCCACGGCGGGAGGGCCACCGGGGAGCTGTTTTTT. Translated: CASSHGGRATGELFF.

V and J are TRBV6-2 or TRBV6-3 and TRBJ2-7; D perhaps matches TRBD1 (6 bases). The CDR3 has 17 residues. Trimming stripped 0 bases from V and 0 bases from J, with 15 bases between. CDR1 is MNHEY and CDR2 is SVGEGT in the germline V gene. The CDR3 region has the DNA TGTGCCAGCAGTTACTCTAGCCCCCAGGGGATCTCCTACGAGCAGTACTTC. It encodes CASSYSSPQGISYEQYF.

The V call is TRBV5-1, the J call TRBJ2-7; no clear D gene. The CDR3 consists of 12 residues. The V gene's germline CDR1 is SGHRS and CDR2 YFSETQ. V gave up 0 bases and J gave up 4 bases, with 5 bases separating them. For the CDR3, the DNA is TGCGCCAGCAGCTTGGAGGAGTACGAGCAGTACTTC. This sequence encodes CASSLEEYEQYF.

V usage is TRBV12-3 or TRBV12-4 and J usage is TRBJ1-2; tentatively, D is TRBD1 (6 bases). The germline V and J ends were trimmed by 6 bases and 8 bases, with 13 bases remaining between them. CDR3 size: 12 residues. The CDR3 nucleotides read TGTGCCAGCAGGTGGGGGGGCGCGGGCTACACCTTC. Translation: CASRWGGAGYTF.

The chain couples TRBV18 to TRBJ2-2; 7 nucleotides line up with TRBD1. V lost 3 bases, J lost 0 bases, and 4 bases stayed unmatched. The CDR3 has 16 amino acids. The germline CDR1 and CDR2 sequences are KGHSH and LQKENI. CDR3 sequence: CASSPTGATNTGELFF. CDR3 nucleotide sequence: TGTGCCAGCTCACCTACAGGGGCGACGAACACCGGGGAGCTGTTTTTT. Supplemented by reference TRBV18 and TRBJ2-2, the full variable domain reads NAGVMQNPRHLVRRRGQEARLRCSPMKGHSHVYWYRQLPEEGLKFMVYLQKENIIDESGMPKERFSAEFPKEGPSILRIQQVVRGDSAAYFCASSPTGATNTGELFFGEGSRLTVL.

V gene TRBV11-1 combines with J gene TRBJ1-1; TRBD1 matches at 11 bases. The CDR3 covers 15 residues. Losses at the gene ends were 5 bases for V and 3 bases for J; bases not matched to a gene: 5. The germline CDR1 and CDR2 sequences are SGHAT and FQDESV (reference sequence). The CDR3 loop is CASSTGQGDHTEAFF. Here the CDR3 DNA reads TGTGCCAGCAGCACGGGACAGGGGGATCACACTGAAGCTTTCTTT.

This sequence joins TRBV19 and TRBJ2-1; D remains unclear. Germline V CDR1 and CDR2: LNHDA, SQIVND (reference sequence). This CDR3 spans 13 amino acids. V lost 7 bases to trimming and J lost 3 bases, with 10 bases between them. The CDR3 spells CASTGSLYNEQFF. CDR3 DNA: TGTGCCAGTACAGGTTCCCTCTACAATGAGCAGTTCTTC. The entire variable domain, with the rest obtained from reference TRBV19 and TRBJ2-1, is as follows: DGGITQSPKYLFRKEGQNVTLSCEQNLNHDAMYWYRQDPGQGLRLIYYSQIVNDFQKGDIAEGYSVSREKKESFPLTVTSAQKNPTAFYLCASTGSLYNEQFFGPGTRLTVL.

The chain uses TRBV28 and TRBJ2-5, with 7 bases fitting TRBD1. V gave up 6 bases and J gave up 3 bases; unmatched junction bases: 7. Germline V gene data show CDR1 as MDHEN and CDR2 as SYDVKM. This CDR3 has 14 amino acids. The CDR3 sequence is CASRYDRAKETQYF. The CDR3 DNA follows: TGTGCCAGCAGATATGACAGGGCAAAAGAGACCCAGTACTTC.

V is TRBV5-1 and J is TRBJ2-3; D is possibly TRBD2 (6 bases). V was trimmed by 4 bases and J by 8 bases, leaving 23 bases between them. Germline V gene data show CDR1 as SGHRS and CDR2 as YFSETQ. The CDR3 runs to 16 residues. The CDR3 here is CASSLQTGTDFGTQYF. The CDR3 DNA sequence: TGCGCCAGCAGCCTACAGACCGGGACTGATTTTGGTACGCAGTATTTT.

The V call is TRBV4-1, the J call TRBJ2-2, with 9 bases that match TRBD2. Germline CDR1 is MGHRA and CDR2 is YSYEKL. With 4 bases clipped from V and 6 bases from J, the junction kept 15 bases outside the gene matches. The CDR3 has 18 amino acids. The CDR3 nucleotides are TGCGCCAGCAGCCCACGAGGGGCGGGCCTAGCGGGATCCGGGGAGCTGTTTTTT. Its protein is CASSPRGAGLAGSGELFF.

This clone showed up just once. V and J are TRBV10-1 and TRBJ1-1; maybe TRBD1 (6 bases). Germline V CDR1 and CDR2: WNHNN, SYGVQD (reference sequence). The ends were cut back, 3 bases at V and 11 bases at J, with 13 bases in the middle. The CDR3 loop spans 12 amino acids. The CDR3 DNA reads TGCGCCAGCAGTGATGGGGGACATCTGGCTTTCTTT. Translation: CASSDGGHLAFF.

This rearrangement joins TRBV6-5 to TRBJ2-7; 15 bases match TRBD2. Germline V CDR1 and CDR2: MNHEY, SVGAGI. CDR3 length: 15 amino acids. Trimming took 4 bases from V and 4 from J; bases not matched to a gene: 2. The chain's CDR3 is CASSLGLAGGYEQYF. The CDR3 DNA reads TGTGCCAGCAGTTTGGGACTAGCGGGGGGTTACGAGCAGTACTTC.

The genes are TRBV11-2 and TRBJ2-5; D not resolved. The V gene's germline CDR1 is SGHAT and CDR2 FQNNGV. CDR3 length equals 13 residues. V gave up 5 bases and J gave up 3 bases, with 10 bases separating them. CDR3 coding DNA: TGTGCCAGCAGCCCCAGTTATAAAGAGACCCAGTACTTC. Translated: CASSPSYKETQYF.

The chain employs TRBV5-1 and TRBJ2-2, with TRBD1 matching 7 bases. This CDR3 region has 16 residues. Germline CDR1 reads SGHRS; CDR2 reads YFSETQ. With V trimmed by 0 bases and J by 4 bases, 6 bases remained unmatched. CDR3 amino acids: CASSLGQGTGTGELFF. CDR3 DNA: TGCGCCAGCAGCTTGGGACAGGGAACAGGCACCGGGGAGCTGTTTTTT.

Concerning this clone itself: This may be a read error: a much more frequent sequence differs by one nucleotide. The CDR3 sequence is CASSLAGTDTQYF. CDR3 bases: TGCGCCAGCAGCTTGGCCGGCACAGATACGCAGTATTTT. The gene calls are TRBV5-1 and TRBJ2-3; no clear D. V shed 0 bases and J shed 1 base, with 3 bases lying between them. Per germline, CDR1 SGHRS and CDR2 YFSETQ. This CDR3 contains 13 residues.

V is TRBV5-8 and J is TRBJ1-5; unclear D gene. Trimming removed 0 bases from V and 6 bases from J, with 7 bases in between. This CDR3 has 13 amino acids. The germline CDR1 and CDR2 sequences are SGHTS and YDEGEE. CDR3 residues: CASSLESAQPQHF. As DNA, the CDR3 is TGTGCCAGCAGCTTGGAGAGCGCTCAGCCCCAGCATTTT.

The chain recombines TRBV3-1 (or the pseudogene TRBV3-2) with TRBJ1-3; no definite D call. The CDR3 has 13 amino acids. Germline V gives CDR1 LGHDT, CDR2 YNNKEL (reference sequence). With 1 base removed from V and 4 bases from J, the gap between germline ends came to 5 bases. The CDR3 DNA reads TGTGCCAGCAGCCAAGTACAAGGAAACACCATATATTTT. This translates into CASSQVQGNTIYF.

The CDR3 sequence: CASSILAGPYEAFF. The CDR3 nucleotides read TGTGCCAGTAGTATACTCGCAGGGCCTTATGAAGCTTTCTTT. V is TRBV19 and J is TRBJ1-1; a possible D gene is TRBD1 (5 bases). The germline V and J ends were trimmed by 2 bases and 7 bases, with 14 bases remaining between them. CDR3 length: 14 amino acids. CDR1 LNHDA and CDR2 SQIVND come from the germline V gene (reference sequence).

Only one count was recorded for this clone. The genes are TRBV2 and TRBJ2-5; 7 nucleotides align to TRBD1. V was pared by 0 bases and J by 4 bases, with 8 bases of the junction left unmatched. The CDR3 spans 16 residues. The V gene's germline CDR1 is SNHLY and CDR2 FYNNEI. The DNA of the CDR3 is TGTGCCAGCAGTGAAGCAAACAGGGGAAGTCGAGAGACCCAGTACTTC. This gives the protein CASSEANRGSRETQYF.

The CDR3, as DNA: TGTGCCAGCAGTGACCGGGATACTAGCACAGATACGCAGTATTTT. This sequence encodes CASSDRDTSTDTQYF. The V and J genes are TRBV2 and TRBJ2-3; D possibly corresponds to TRBD2 (5 bases). CDR1 SNHLY and CDR2 FYNNEI come from the germline V gene. CDR3 length: 15 amino acids. V was clipped by 3 bases and J by 0 bases, with 10 bases between them.

V is TRBV11-2 and J is TRBJ1-5; D is unclear. This CDR3 contains 14 residues. V dropped 4 bases and J dropped 7 bases, with 14 bases sitting between them. In germline, CDR1 is SGHAT, CDR2 FQNNGV. CDR3 in amino acids: CASSSLNTNQPQHF. CDR3 DNA: TGTGCCAGCAGCTCTCTAAATACCAACCAGCCCCAGCATTTT.

This chain uses TRBV6-1 with TRBJ2-7; 8 bases are a match to TRBD2. The germline gives CDR1 MNHNS, CDR2 SASEGT. Unmatched junction bases numbered 18, after V lost 4 bases and J lost 7 bases. This CDR3 has 17 residues. In DNA form, the CDR3 reads TGTGCCAGCAGTGGGCGGTTTGGAGCGGGGGTCTCTGATGAGCAGTACTTC. This encodes CASSGRFGAGVSDEQYF.

The V and J genes are TRBV5-8 and TRBJ1-4, with TRBD1 as a possible D gene (6 bases). Trimming pared 5 bases from V and 5 bases from J, leaving 16 bases between. This CDR3 spans 15 amino acids. Germline V gene data show CDR1 as SGHTS and CDR2 as YDEGEE. CDR3 sequence reads: CASRLTGTPNEKLFF. The CDR3 region has the DNA TGTGCCAGCAGATTAACAGGGACACCGAATGAAAAACTGTTTTTT. The full variable domain, with the rest looked up from reference TRBV5-8 and TRBJ1-4, is EAGVTQSPTHLIKTRGQQATLRCSPISGHTSVYWYQQALGLGLQFLLWYDEGEERNRGNFPPRFSGRQFPNYSSELNVNALELEDSALYLCASRLTGTPNEKLFFGSGTQLSVL.

This clone has just a few counts. This chain connects TRBV5-1 to TRBJ1-6; the D gene is possibly TRBD1 (5 bases). Trimming shortened V by 5 bases and J by 5 bases, and 11 bases separated the two germline ends. The CDR3 is 14 amino acids. The germline CDR1 and CDR2 sequences are SGHRS and YFSETQ. DNA of the CDR3: TGCGCCAGCAGGGGGGGGTCACATAATTCACCCCTCCACTTT. This codes for CASRGGSHNSPLHF.